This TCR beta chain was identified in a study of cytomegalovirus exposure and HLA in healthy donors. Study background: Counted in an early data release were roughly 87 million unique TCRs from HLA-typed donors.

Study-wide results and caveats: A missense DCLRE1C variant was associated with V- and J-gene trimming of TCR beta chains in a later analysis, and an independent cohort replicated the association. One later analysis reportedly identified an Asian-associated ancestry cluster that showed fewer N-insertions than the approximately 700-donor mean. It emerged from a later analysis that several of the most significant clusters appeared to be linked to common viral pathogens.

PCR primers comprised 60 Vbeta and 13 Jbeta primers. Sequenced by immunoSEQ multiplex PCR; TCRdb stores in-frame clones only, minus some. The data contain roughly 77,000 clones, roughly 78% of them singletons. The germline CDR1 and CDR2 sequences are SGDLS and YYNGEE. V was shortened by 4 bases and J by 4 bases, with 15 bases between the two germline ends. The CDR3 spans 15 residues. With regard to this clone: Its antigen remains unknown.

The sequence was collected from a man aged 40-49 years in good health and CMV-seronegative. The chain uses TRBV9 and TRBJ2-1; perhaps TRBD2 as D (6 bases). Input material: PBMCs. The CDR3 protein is CASSMREVGYNEQFF. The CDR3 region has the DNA TGTGCCAGCAGCATGAGGGAGGTTGGGTACAATGAGCAGTTCTTC.